The rows below give T cell receptor beta chains drawn from one sample of a study of STAT5B mutations in CD4+ large granular lymphocyte leukemia. Clones were sequenced by immunoSEQ multiplex PCR, and TCRdb holds only the in-frame ones, with some missing. The sample shows about 30,000 clones, 70% to 85% of them seen only once. The specimen was CD4+ T cells from blood buffy coats. The receptors stem from a human donor in good health. The CDR3 runs from the conserved cysteine through the conserved F or W. D genes are given only for firm matches. The size of a clone is reported for some rows only, either as once, few or many, or as a class for expanded clones.

v_gene	abundance	j_gene	d_gene	len	CDR3nt	CDR3aa
TRBV10-3	NA	TRBJ2-7	TRBD2	14	TGTGCCATCAGGGGACTAGCGGGAGTCGGAGAGCAGTACTTC	CAIRGLAGVGEQYF
TRBV4-1	NA	TRBJ2-7	NA	14	TGCGCCAGCAGCCAAGAAGGAATGACCTACGAGCAGTACTTC	CASSQEGMTYEQYF
TRBV7-2	once	TRBJ2-3	TRBD1	15	TGTGCCAGCAGCTCCGGGGACAGGGGGCCAGATACGCAGTATTTT	CASSSGDRGPDTQYF
TRBV5-1	NA	TRBJ2-1	NA	16	TGCGCCAGCAGCCATATCGGGGACTCCGGTGGCTATGAGCAGTTCTTC	CASSHIGDSGGYEQFF
TRBV6-4	few	TRBJ2-2	NA	14	TGTGCCAGCAGTGACTCGAGTCTGGGAGGGGAGCTGTTTTTT	CASSDSSLGGELFF
TRBV27	NA	TRBJ2-6	NA	14	TGTGCCAGCAGTTCCATTAGCGGGGCCAACGTCCTGACTTTC	CASSSISGANVLTF
TRBV28	NA	TRBJ1-5	NA	14	TGTGCCAGCAGTTCCGGACAGTATAATCAGCCCCAGCATTTT	CASSSGQYNQPQHF
TRBV7-8	NA	TRBJ2-2	TRBD2	14	TGTGCCAGCAGCTTATCCGGGGGGACCGGGGAGCTGTTTTTT	CASSLSGGTGELFF
TRBV27	NA	TRBJ1-6	NA	14	TGTGCCAGCACCTCCGGGACACTCAATTCACCCCTCCACTTT	CASTSGTLNSPLHF
TRBV30	once	TRBJ1-1	NA	13	TGTGCCTGGAATATGGGGGGGAACACTGAAGCTTTCTTT	CAWNMGGNTEAFF
TRBV30	once	TRBJ2-2	NA	13	TGTGCCTGGAGACTGGGGGGCAGCGGGGAGCTGTTTTTT	CAWRLGGSGELFF
TRBV5-4	NA	TRBJ1-4	TRBD1	16	TGTGCCAGCAGCCCTGGGACAGACATGTTCGGTGAAAAACTGTTTTTT	CASSPGTDMFGEKLFF
TRBV14	NA	TRBJ2-1	NA	16	TGTGCCAGCAGCCAAGTTCCGAACCTCTTTTACAATGAGCAGTTCTTC	CASSQVPNLFYNEQFF
TRBV11-2	once	TRBJ2-1	TRBD2	14	TGTGCCAGCAGCTTTCAGCGGGGATACAATGAGCAGTTCTTC	CASSFQRGYNEQFF
TRBV11-2	once	TRBJ2-5	NA	14	TGTGCCAGCAGCTTAGATTTCAGGGGTGAGACCCAGTACTTC	CASSLDFRGETQYF
TRBV30	NA	TRBJ1-1	NA	13	TGTGCCTGGACCCCCTCAGGAGACACTGAAGCTTTCTTT	CAWTPSGDTEAFF
TRBV7-6	NA	TRBJ2-3	TRBD1	15	TGTGCCAGCAGCCTCAGGTCAGGGGGATCAGATACGCAGTATTTT	CASSLRSGGSDTQYF
TRBV6-5	NA	TRBJ2-7	TRBD1	16	TGTGCCAGCAGTTACTCCGGGACAGGGGGCATGAACGAGCAGTACTTC	CASSYSGTGGMNEQYF
TRBV5-4	NA	TRBJ1-1	NA	14	TGTGCCAGCAGCTTGGGTCTCTTAAACACTGAAGCTTTCTTT	CASSLGLLNTEAFF
TRBV11-2	NA	TRBJ2-5	NA	12	TGTGCCAGCAGCCACCCGGGAGAGACCCAGTACTTC	CASSHPGETQYF
TRBV7-9	NA	TRBJ1-1	NA	14	TGTGCCAGCAGCCCTTACCTACAGGGATCTGAAGCTTTCTTT	CASSPYLQGSEAFF
TRBV5-1	few	TRBJ2-7	NA	13	TGCGCCAGCAGCTCAGGGGTGGACTACGAGCAGTACTTC	CASSSGVDYEQYF
TRBV4-1	NA	TRBJ2-1	NA	18	TGCGCCAGCAGCCAAGATAATGAGGCGTCTCGTGGCTACAATGAGCAGTTCTTC	CASSQDNEASRGYNEQFF
TRBV25-1	NA	TRBJ1-5	NA	13	TGTGCCAGCAGTGAAAGGGCTGGGAGGCCCCAGCATTTT	CASSERAGRPQHF
TRBV28	NA	TRBJ2-3	NA	15	TGTGCCAGCAGTTACTACAGGGTGAGCACAGATACGCAGTATTTT	CASSYYRVSTDTQYF
TRBV15	NA	TRBJ2-5	NA	15	TGTGCCACCAGCAGAGATCCGAGTATTGGAGAGACCCAGTACTTC	CATSRDPSIGETQYF
TRBV2	NA	TRBJ1-6	NA	15	TGTGCCAGCAGTCCGACAAGGGGCGGGCGTTCACCCCTCCACTTT	CASSPTRGGRSPLHF
TRBV29-1	NA	TRBJ2-1	NA	10	TGCAGCGTAAAAAGCAATGAGCAGTTCTTC	CSVKSNEQFF
TRBV4-1	NA	TRBJ1-2	NA	14	TGCGCCAGCAGCCAAGTTACAGGCAACTATGGCTACACCTTC	CASSQVTGNYGYTF
TRBV2	NA	TRBJ1-4	NA	15	TGTGCCAGCAGTGGAGCAATAGGGGTGGGGGAAAAACTGTTTTTT	CASSGAIGVGEKLFF
TRBV6-6	NA	TRBJ1-5	TRBD1	14	TGTGCCAGCAGTTACGGACAGGGTCGGCAGCCCCAGCATTTT	CASSYGQGRQPQHF
TRBV30	NA	TRBJ1-6	TRBD1	15	TGTGCCTGGAGCGCCGGGACAGGGAGACGATCACCCCTCCACTTT	CAWSAGTGRRSPLHF
TRBV4-1	NA	TRBJ2-5	TRBD2	16	TGCGCCAGCAGCCCTTCCGCTAGCGGGGGCGGTGAGACCCAGTACTTC	CASSPSASGGGETQYF
TRBV5-6	NA	TRBJ1-1	NA	15	TGTGCCAGCAGCTTTAATAGACTGAGACAATCCGCAGCTTTCTTT	CASSFNRLRQSAAFF
TRBV27	NA	TRBJ1-6	NA	12	TGTGCCAGCAGGACGATAAATTCACCCCTCCACTTT	CASRTINSPLHF
TRBV18	NA	TRBJ2-7	TRBD1	14	TGTGCCAGCTCACAGGGGGCGAACTCCTACGAGCAGTACTTC	CASSQGANSYEQYF
TRBV5-6	NA	TRBJ2-3	NA	15	TGTGCCAGCAGCTTGGACAGAACAAGCACAGATACGCAGTATTTT	CASSLDRTSTDTQYF
TRBV7-9	NA	TRBJ1-4	NA	17	TGTGCCAGCAGCTTAGCGGGGGCCGCCCAAGTTAATGAAAAACTGTTTTTT	CASSLAGAAQVNEKLFF
TRBV18	once	TRBJ1-1	TRBD1	16	TGTGCCAGCTCACCGCTGGGGACAGGGGATGGCACTGAAGCTTTCTTT	CASSPLGTGDGTEAFF
TRBV5-1	NA	TRBJ2-5	TRBD2	16	TGCGCCAGCAGCTTGGAAGGGACTAGCGTGTTGGAGACCCAGTACTTC	CASSLEGTSVLETQYF
TRBV5-8	NA	TRBJ1-1	NA	11	TGTGCCAGCAGCTTGAACAGGGATGCTTTCTTT	CASSLNRDAFF
TRBV4-1	NA	TRBJ1-4	NA	16	TGCGCCAGCAGCCTCCGGGTTTCCCAGGTGGATGAAAAACTGTTTTTT	CASSLRVSQVDEKLFF
TRBV5-1	NA	TRBJ1-4	NA	13	TGCGCCAGCAGTCCGGGGGTTGGCGAAAAACTGTTTTTT	CASSPGVGEKLFF
TRBV5-1	NA	TRBJ2-1	NA	15	TGCGCCAGCAGCTTGAAGGGAGTTGGCGACAATGAGCAGTTCTTC	CASSLKGVGDNEQFF
TRBV19	NA	TRBJ2-5	NA	15	TGTGCCAGTAGTATTAGGTGGACGGACCAAGAGACCCAGTACTTC	CASSIRWTDQETQYF
TRBV15	NA	TRBJ1-1	TRBD1	15	TGTGCCACCAGCAGAGAAAGACAGGGGTTGACTGAAGCTTTCTTT	CATSRERQGLTEAFF
TRBV18	NA	TRBJ2-5	NA	13	TGTGCCAGCTCACTGGGACACCAAGAGACCCAGTACTTC	CASSLGHQETQYF
TRBV5-1	NA	TRBJ1-1	TRBD1	14	TGCGCCAGCATCATCGGGACAGGGAACACTGAAGCTTTCTTT	CASIIGTGNTEAFF